This T cell receptor beta chain was observed in a study of blood T cells in healthy people across ages. Trimming at V came to 4 bases and at J to 4 bases, leaving 12 bases not matched to a gene. CDR1 is SGHVS, CDR2 FQNEAQ, per germline. This CDR3 has 16 residues. Study conclusions and caveats: Age advanced and TCR beta diversity per million T cells fell, roughly linearly. The long-lived group displayed more naive CD4+ cells, plus higher diversity, than the aged donors did. Donor CMV infection status was unknown, possibly confounding age-related changes in expanded clonotypes.

On this clonotype itself: Its cognate antigen is unknown.

A sample-barcoded 5' primer and a J-beta primer mix were used in a second PCR of about 6 to 11 cycles. Every sample produced at least 2.5 million CDR3-containing paired-end reads. Each CDR3 protein is one row after TCRdb ran MiXCR on the 5' RACE reads. The profile shows 1.5 million to 2 million distinct CDR3 sequences, less than 50% of them singletons. Sequencing was carried out using blood. This chain connects TRBV7-8 to TRBJ2-5, with 7 bases identical to TRBD1. This TCR was sampled from a woman in her thirties or forties in good health. CDR3 region: CASSSWNRGRGETQYF. The CDR3 DNA sequence: TGTGCCAGCAGCTCCTGGAACAGGGGCAGGGGAGAGACCCAGTACTTC.